This TCR beta chain was sequenced during a study of T cells in Graves' hyperthyroidism and ophthalmopathy. Turning to the study itself: Prior to any treatment, at the point of initial diagnosis, peripheral blood was collected.

The TCR beta CDR3 regions underwent amplification using RNA transcripts as the source. The HTBI primer set was used in a first-round RT-PCR of the TCR CDR3. TCRdb called the multiplex PCR reads again in MiXCR, with one record for every CDR3 protein. The data contain hundreds of thousands of distinct CDR3 sequences, 14% of them singletons. Germline lookup yields CDR1 DFQATT and CDR2 SNEGSKA (reference sequence). Germline trimming cut 0 bases from V and 1 base from J; bases unmatched to any gene: 8. The length of the CDR3 is 17 residues. The receptor was isolated from a woman between 40 and 50 years old with Graves' hyperthyroidism. The genes are TRBV20-1 and TRBJ2-4, with 8 bases lining up with TRBD1. Material: blood. CDR3: CSAREMTGVGAKNIQYF. The CDR3 DNA sequence: TGCAGTGCTAGAGAAATGACAGGGGTCGGTGCCAAAAACATTCAGTACTTC.